The rows below give T cell receptor beta chains drawn from one sample of a study of T cell responses to AZD1222 COVID-19 vaccine. Sequenced by immunoSEQ multiplex PCR; TCRdb stores in-frame clones only, minus some. Of tens of thousands of clones in the sample, approximately 83% were seen once. Here the sequenced sample was peripheral blood, taken on day 0 of AZD1222 vaccination. Receptors originate from an adult in good health. Both conserved end residues are part of each CDR3. A D gene is named only where the DNA matches it firmly. Clone size is shown for a subset of rows, as once, few, many or a class of expanded clone.

j_gene	len	d_gene	abundance	v_gene	CDR3nt	CDR3aa
TRBJ1-5	13	-	-	TRBV27	TGTGCCACCAGCGGGGAGATCAATCAGCCCCAGCATTTT	CATSGEINQPQHF
TRBJ1-2	13	-	-	TRBV28	TGTGCCAGCATGGGCAGGGGAGGGAATGGCTACACCTTC	CASMGRGGNGYTF
TRBJ1-5	12	-	few	TRBV5-6	TGTGCCAGCAGCTTGGGAAATCAGCCCCAGCATTTT	CASSLGNQPQHF
TRBJ1-5	13	-	-	TRBV12-3/TRBV12-4	TGTGCCAGCAGTTTGACAGAGAGGCAGCCCCAGCATTTT	CASSLTERQPQHF
TRBJ2-7	15	TRBD1	-	TRBV4-1	TGCGCCAGCAGCCCGTATTACAGGGGCTCCTACGAGCAGTACTTC	CASSPYYRGSYEQYF
TRBJ2-1	14	TRBD2	-	TRBV30	TGTGCCTGGAGCCGCCTGACTAGCGTGAATGAGCAGTTCTTC	CAWSRLTSVNEQFF
TRBJ1-5	13	TRBD1	-	TRBV12-3/TRBV12-4	TGTGCCAGCGGGCGACAGGGGGCACAGCCCCAGCATTTT	CASGRQGAQPQHF
TRBJ2-7	14	TRBD2	once	TRBV7-8	TGTGCCAGCAGCTCTTTAGCGGGATCCTACGAGCAGTACTTC	CASSSLAGSYEQYF
TRBJ2-5	16	TRBD2	-	TRBV5-1	TGCGCCAGCAGCTTGGGTAGCGGGAGGCTACGGGAGACCCAGTACTTC	CASSLGSGRLRETQYF
TRBJ1-1	14	TRBD1	-	TRBV28	TGTGCCAGCAGCCAACCGACAGGGAATACTGAAGCTTTCTTT	CASSQPTGNTEAFF
TRBJ2-2	15	TRBD2	-	TRBV10-3	TGTGCCATCAGTGGGACTAGCGAGGACACCGGGGAGCTGTTTTTT	CAISGTSEDTGELFF
TRBJ1-5	20	TRBD1	-	TRBV14	TGTGCCAGCAGCCACCCAGACTTCGACAGGGGGCGCGGGGGATATCAGCCCCAGCATTTT	CASSHPDFDRGRGGYQPQHF
TRBJ1-2	15	TRBD1	-	TRBV7-2	TGTGCCAGCAGCTTAGGACAGGGGGGAGTAGATGGCTACACCTTC	CASSLGQGGVDGYTF
TRBJ2-7	16	TRBD2	-	TRBV4-3	TGCGCCAGCAGCCAAGTGACCGGGACTAGATCCTACGAGCAGTACTTC	CASSQVTGTRSYEQYF
TRBJ1-6	13	-	-	TRBV7-2	TGTGCCAGCAGCTTAGCCCCGGTTTCACCCCTCCACTTT	CASSLAPVSPLHF
TRBJ1-5	15	-	-	TRBV23-1	TGCGCCATAAAAGCCGCCGGGACACCTTATCAGCCCCAGCATTTT	CAIKAAGTPYQPQHF
TRBJ1-6	11	-	-	TRBV12-3/TRBV12-4	TGTGCCAGCAGGGGTGGATCACCCCTCCACTTT	CASRGGSPLHF
TRBJ1-1	13	-	-	TRBV6-2/TRBV6-3	TGTGCCAGCAGTCTGAGGGTGAACACTGAAGCTTTCTTT	CASSLRVNTEAFF
TRBJ2-5	17	TRBD2	-	TRBV7-2	TGTGCCAGCAGCTTAGAGGGTAGCGGGAGTCTGAGAAAGACCCAGTACTTC	CASSLEGSGSLRKTQYF
TRBJ1-2	16	-	-	TRBV7-2	TGTGCCAGCAGCTTAGGGGGGGTAACAGGGCACTATGGCTACACCTTC	CASSLGGVTGHYGYTF
TRBJ2-7	13	-	-	TRBV7-9	TGTGCCAGCAGCTTAGGGACATCCGTCGAGCAGTACTTC	CASSLGTSVEQYF
TRBJ2-3	16	-	once	TRBV7-8	TGTGCCAGCAGCTCGGGGGTGCTTGCTAGCACAGATACGCAGTATTTT	CASSSGVLASTDTQYF
TRBJ2-7	12	-	-	TRBV5-1	TGCGCCAGCAGACAGGGAAGATACGAGCAGTACTTC	CASRQGRYEQYF
TRBJ1-2	15	-	-	TRBV7-6	TGTGCCAGCACCCCCGGAGGCCTAGCTAACTATGGCTACACCTTC	CASTPGGLANYGYTF
TRBJ1-2	14	-	once	TRBV6-5	TGTGCCAGCAGTCCTTCGCGGGAGGGAAACGGCTACACCTTC	CASSPSREGNGYTF
TRBJ1-4	16	-	-	TRBV4-2	TGTGCCAGCAGCCAAGAGGCTACGACGCCTGGTGAAAAACTGTTTTTT	CASSQEATTPGEKLFF
TRBJ2-1	14	TRBD2	-	TRBV5-1	TGCGCCAGCAGGAGCGGGAGCTCCTACAATGAGCAGTTCTTC	CASRSGSSYNEQFF
TRBJ1-2	13	-	once	TRBV20-1	TGCAGTGCTAGTGGGGGGGCGAACTATGGCTACACCTTC	CSASGGANYGYTF
TRBJ2-3	17	TRBD2	-	TRBV14	TGTGCCAGCAGCCAAAGAAGGACTAGCGGAATCACAGATACGCAGTATTTT	CASSQRRTSGITDTQYF
TRBJ2-7	17	TRBD2	-	TRBV7-2	TGTGCCAGCAGCCCTAGGGCTAGCGGGAGGGCGTCCTACGAGCAGTACTTC	CASSPRASGRASYEQYF
TRBJ2-7	14	-	-	TRBV28	TGTGCCAGCAGCCTGGGACAAAAACACTACGAGCAGTACTTC	CASSLGQKHYEQYF
TRBJ1-1	13	-	few	TRBV5-4	TGTGCCAGCAGCCAGGAGGCTGGCCACGAAGCTTTCTTT	CASSQEAGHEAFF
TRBJ1-1	13	-	-	TRBV11-1	TGTGCCAGCAGAACTACAGAAAACACTGAAGCTTTCTTT	CASRTTENTEAFF
TRBJ2-7	21	TRBD2	-	TRBV24-1	TGTGCCACCAGTGAATTCCCGCCCCGGACTAGCGGCTCAGAGGGAGCCTACGAGCAGTACTTC	CATSEFPPRTSGSEGAYEQYF
TRBJ2-1	15	-	-	TRBV9	TGTGCCAGCACCCACGGGACGGATTACTACAATGAGCAGTTCTTC	CASTHGTDYYNEQFF
TRBJ1-4	14	TRBD1	-	TRBV2	TGTGCCAGCAGCCGGACAGGGGTCGGGGAAAAACTGTTTTTT	CASSRTGVGEKLFF
TRBJ2-6	14	-	-	TRBV28	TGTGCCAGCAGCAAGGAGGCCGGGGCCAACGTCCTGACTTTC	CASSKEAGANVLTF
TRBJ1-6	13	TRBD1	-	TRBV30	TGTGCCTGGACCCAGGGACAGGGTCTTCCCCTCCACTTT	CAWTQGQGLPLHF
TRBJ2-4	15	TRBD1	-	TRBV7-6	TGTGCCAGCAGCGCGGGGACAGGGGGTCAAAACATTCAGTACTTC	CASSAGTGGQNIQYF
TRBJ2-7	13	-	-	TRBV7-3	TGTGCCAGCAGCTTTGGGGAGGACTACGAGCAGTACTTC	CASSFGEDYEQYF
TRBJ1-2	16	-	-	TRBV5-1	TGCGCCAGCAGCCTACAGACAGCCGAAGCTAACTATGGCTACACCTTC	CASSLQTAEANYGYTF
TRBJ2-6	15	-	once	TRBV3-1/TRBV3-2	TGTGCCAGCAGCCAAGCGGCGTCTGGGGCCAACGTCCTGACTTTC	CASSQAASGANVLTF
TRBJ2-1	11	-	-	TRBV30	TGTGCCTGGAGTTCGGGGTCCGAGCAGTTCTTC	CAWSSGSEQFF
TRBJ2-1	15	TRBD1	-	TRBV3-1/TRBV3-2	TGTGCCAGCAGCCAAGGTACAGGGGCTGGCAATGAGCAGTTCTTC	CASSQGTGAGNEQFF
TRBJ2-7	14	-	once	TRBV19	TGTGCCAGTAGTATACGGACATACGGGAGCGAGCAGTACTTC	CASSIRTYGSEQYF
TRBJ1-1	13	-	once	TRBV9	TGTGCCAGCAGCGTAGAAGGGGAGACTGAAGCTTTCTTT	CASSVEGETEAFF
TRBJ2-7	18	TRBD1	-	TRBV5-1	TGCGCCAGCAGCCCCCGCGGAGGTCAGGGGGCCTATCAAAACGAGCAGTACTTC	CASSPRGGQGAYQNEQYF